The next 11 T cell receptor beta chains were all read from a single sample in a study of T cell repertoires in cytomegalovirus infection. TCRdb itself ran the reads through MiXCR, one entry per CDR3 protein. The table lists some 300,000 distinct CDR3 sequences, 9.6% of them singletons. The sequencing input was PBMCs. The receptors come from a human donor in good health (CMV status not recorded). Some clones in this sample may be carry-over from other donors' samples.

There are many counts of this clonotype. The CDR3: CSAWGRVSNQPQHF. The CDR3, as DNA: TGCAGTGCCTGGGGCAGGGTCAGCAATCAGCCCCAGCATTTT. This chain connects TRBV20-1 to TRBJ1-5, with D perhaps TRBD1 (5 bases). This CDR3 is built from 14 residues. The germline V and J ends were trimmed by 6 bases and 1 base, with 13 bases remaining between them. CDR1 and CDR2 from the germline V gene are DFQATT and SNEGSKA (reference sequence).

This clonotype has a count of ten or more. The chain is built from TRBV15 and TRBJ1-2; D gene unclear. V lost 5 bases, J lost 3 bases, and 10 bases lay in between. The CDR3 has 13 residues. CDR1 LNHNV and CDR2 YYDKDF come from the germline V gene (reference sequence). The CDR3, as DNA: TGTGCCACCAGCCTGACATCGGACTATGGCTACACCTTC. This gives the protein CATSLTSDYGYTF.

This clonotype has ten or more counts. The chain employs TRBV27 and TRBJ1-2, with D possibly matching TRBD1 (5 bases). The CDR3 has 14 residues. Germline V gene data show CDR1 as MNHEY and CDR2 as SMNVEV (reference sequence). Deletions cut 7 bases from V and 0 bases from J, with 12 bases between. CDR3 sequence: CASTARGSNYGYTF. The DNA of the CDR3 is TGTGCCAGCACGGCTCGGGGGTCTAACTATGGCTACACCTTC.

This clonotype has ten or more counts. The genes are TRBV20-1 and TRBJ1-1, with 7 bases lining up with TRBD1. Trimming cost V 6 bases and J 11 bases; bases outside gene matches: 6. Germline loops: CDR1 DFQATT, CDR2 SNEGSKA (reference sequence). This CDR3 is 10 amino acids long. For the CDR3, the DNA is TGCAGTGCGCCCGGGACAGAGGCTTTCTTT. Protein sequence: CSAPGTEAFF.

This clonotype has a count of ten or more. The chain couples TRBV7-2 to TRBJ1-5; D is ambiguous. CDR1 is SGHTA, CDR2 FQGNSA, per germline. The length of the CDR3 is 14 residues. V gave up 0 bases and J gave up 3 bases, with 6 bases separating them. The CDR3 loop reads CASSLAGPNQPQHF. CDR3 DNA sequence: TGTGCCAGCAGCTTAGCAGGCCCCAATCAGCCCCAGCATTTT.

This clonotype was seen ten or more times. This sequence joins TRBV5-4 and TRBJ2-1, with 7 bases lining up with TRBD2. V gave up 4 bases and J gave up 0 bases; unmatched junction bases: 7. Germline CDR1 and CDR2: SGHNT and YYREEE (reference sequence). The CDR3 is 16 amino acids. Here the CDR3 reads CASSPYSGASYNEQFF. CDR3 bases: TGTGCCAGCAGCCCCTACAGCGGGGCCTCCTACAATGAGCAGTTCTTC.

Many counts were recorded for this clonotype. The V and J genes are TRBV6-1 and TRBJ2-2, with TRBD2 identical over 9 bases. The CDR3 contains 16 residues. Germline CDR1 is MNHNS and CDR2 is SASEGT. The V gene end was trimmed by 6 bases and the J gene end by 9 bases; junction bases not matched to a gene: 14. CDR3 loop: CASSAYPSGTPRELFF. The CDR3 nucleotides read TGTGCCAGCAGCGCCTACCCTAGCGGGACTCCCAGGGAGCTGTTTTTT.

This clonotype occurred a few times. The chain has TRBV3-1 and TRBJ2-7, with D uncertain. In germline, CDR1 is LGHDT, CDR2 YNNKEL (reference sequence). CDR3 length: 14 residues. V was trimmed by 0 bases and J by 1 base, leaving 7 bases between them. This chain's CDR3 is CASSQDHGSYEQYV. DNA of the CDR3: TGTGCCAGCAGCCAAGACCACGGATCCTACGAGCAGTACGTC.

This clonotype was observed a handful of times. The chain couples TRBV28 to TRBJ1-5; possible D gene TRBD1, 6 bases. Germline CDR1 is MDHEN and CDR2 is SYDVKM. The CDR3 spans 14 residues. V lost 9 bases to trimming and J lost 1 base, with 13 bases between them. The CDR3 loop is CASAGGPSNQPQHF. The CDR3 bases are TGTGCCAGTGCCGGGGGGCCGAGCAATCAGCCCCAGCATTTT.

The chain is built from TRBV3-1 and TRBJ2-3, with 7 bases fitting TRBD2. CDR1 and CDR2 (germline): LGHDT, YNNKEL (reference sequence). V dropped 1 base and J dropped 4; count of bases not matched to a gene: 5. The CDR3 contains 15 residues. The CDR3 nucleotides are TGTGCCAGCAGCCAAGGGACTAGATATTCAGATACGCAGTATTTT. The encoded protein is CASSQGTRYSDTQYF.

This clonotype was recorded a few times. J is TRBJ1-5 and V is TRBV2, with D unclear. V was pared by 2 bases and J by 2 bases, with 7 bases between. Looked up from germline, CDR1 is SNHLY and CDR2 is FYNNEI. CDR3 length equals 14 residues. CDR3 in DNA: TGTGCCAGCAGTGAACTTCCGGGCAATCAGCCCCAGCATTTT. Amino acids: CASSELPGNQPQHF. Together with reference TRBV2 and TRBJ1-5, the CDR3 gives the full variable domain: EPEVTQTPSHQVTQMGQEVILRCVPISNHLYFYWYRQILGQKVEFLVSFYNNEISEKSEIFDDQFSVERPDGSNFTLKIRSTKLEDSAMYFCASSELPGNQPQHFGDGTRLSIL.